Listed below are T cell receptor beta chains from one sample, sequenced in a study of cytomegalovirus exposure and HLA in healthy donors. Assay used: immunoSEQ multiplex PCR; TCRdb lists only in-frame clones, some missing. Seen in this sample are 45,000 to 60,000 clones; the ten most common clones hold 3.5% to 4%. Sequencing used PBMCs. These receptors were collected from a male donor in good health and CMV-seronegative. Both conserved end residues are part of each CDR3. The D gene is left open where the match is weak.

TRBJ1-2 | TRBV28 | - | CASSDRYGYTF | TGTGCCAGCAGTGACAGATATGGCTACACCTTC
TRBJ1-2 | TRBV4-3 | TRBD1 | CASSHRGQGYGYTF | TGCGCCAGCAGTCACAGGGGGCAAGGCTATGGCTACACCTTC
TRBJ1-5 | TRBV19 | TRBD1 | CASSPIDRGRQPQHF | TGTGCCAGTAGTCCGATAGACAGGGGGCGGCAGCCCCAGCATTTT
TRBJ2-2 | TRBV7-3 | - | CASSLLMGELFF | TGTGCCAGCAGCTTACTTATGGGGGAGCTGTTTTTT
TRBJ2-1 | TRBV5-4 | TRBD2 | CASSLDFLAGGPPYNEQFF | TGTGCCAGCAGCTTGGATTTTCTAGCGGGGGGCCCTCCCTACAATGAGCAGTTCTTC
TRBJ1-1 | TRBV5-4 | TRBD1 | CASSLGGTGGGITEAFF | TGTGCCAGCAGCTTGGGTGGGACAGGGGGCGGGATCACTGAAGCTTTCTTT
TRBJ2-7 | TRBV18 | - | CASSPPSGGSDEQYF | TGTGCCAGCTCACCACCGTCAGGGGGGAGCGACGAGCAGTACTTC
TRBJ2-5 | TRBV11-1 | - | CASSFHTGKETQYF | TGTGCCAGCAGCTTCCACACGGGGAAGGAGACCCAGTACTTC
TRBJ1-5 | TRBV28 | TRBD1 | CASSERDRGMYQPQHF | TGTGCCAGCAGTGAACGGGACAGGGGGATGTACCAGCCCCAGCATTTT
TRBJ2-7 | TRBV28 | - | CASIPRWGRAYEQYF | TGTGCCAGCATCCCGAGGTGGGGGCGGGCCTACGAGCAGTACTTC
TRBJ1-2 | TRBV28 | TRBD1 | CASSWGQGYGYTF | TGTGCCAGCAGTTGGGGACAGGGCTATGGCTACACCTTC
TRBJ1-2 | TRBV28 | - | CASSLPERRGYGYTF | TGTGCCAGCAGTTTGCCCGAAAGGAGGGGCTATGGCTACACCTTC
TRBJ2-7 | TRBV5-3 | - | CARSFVSYEQYF | TGTGCCAGAAGCTTCGTTTCCTACGAGCAGTACTTC
TRBJ2-1 | TRBV5-4 | TRBD2 | CASSLGLGREDNEQFF | TGTGCCAGCAGCTTGGGATTGGGGCGGGAGGACAATGAGCAGTTCTTC
TRBJ2-7 | TRBV6-5 | - | CASRNRGEQYF | TGTGCCAGCAGAAATAGGGGCGAGCAGTACTTC
TRBJ1-6 | TRBV4-3 | - | CASSQDLRGGNSPLHF | TGCGCCAGCAGCCAAGATTTAAGGGGGGGGAATTCACCCCTACACTTT
TRBJ2-1 | TRBV11-3 | TRBD1 | CASSLVRTGGIRNEQFF | TGTGCCAGCAGCTTAGTACGGACAGGGGGGATAAGGAATGAGCAGTTCTTC
TRBJ1-2 | TRBV18 | TRBD1 | CASSPDRASYGYTF | TGTGCCAGCTCGCCTGACAGGGCGTCCTATGGCTACACCTTC
TRBJ1-5 | TRBV6-1 | TRBD1 | CASRGTVEQPQHF | TGTGCCAGCAGGGGGACAGTCGAACAGCCCCAGCATTTT
TRBJ1-4 | TRBV27 | TRBD1 | CASSTTGVFGNEKLFF | TGTGCCAGCAGTACGACAGGGGTTTTTGGTAATGAAAAACTGTTTTTT
TRBJ2-3 | TRBV19 | - | CASSTGMADTDTQYF | TGTGCCAGTAGTACGGGGATGGCCGACACAGATACGCAGTATTTT
TRBJ1-1 | TRBV5-8 | - | CASSPRVAVNTEAFF | TGTGCCAGCAGCCCCCGGGTGGCGGTGAACACTGAAGCTTTCTTT
TRBJ2-2 | TRBV19 | TRBD1 | CASIVTGGRELFF | TGTGCCAGTATCGTTACAGGGGGAAGGGAGCTGTTTTTT
TRBJ2-7 | TRBV19 | TRBD1 | CASSAPGTGAAYEQYF | TGTGCCAGTAGTGCGCCCGGGACAGGGGCTGCCTACGAGCAGTACTTC
TRBJ2-7 | TRBV28 | TRBD2 | CASSHGRDAYEQYF | TGTGCCAGCAGCCATGGGAGGGACGCCTACGAGCAGTACTTC
TRBJ2-7 | TRBV7-8 | - | CASSLEDGLSYEQYF | TGTGCCAGCAGCTTGGAGGACGGACTCTCCTACGAGCAGTACTTC
TRBJ1-2 | TRBV29-1 | TRBD1 | CSVDASGTEGYTF | TGCAGCGTTGACGCCTCCGGGACAGAAGGCTACACCTTC
TRBJ1-1 | TRBV5-1 | TRBD1 | CASSLVPQGGHWVNTEAFF | TGCGCCAGCAGCTTGGTACCTCAGGGGGGTCACTGGGTGAACACTGAAGCTTTCTTT
TRBJ2-5 | TRBV7-2 | TRBD2 | CASSLRTSGTVETQYF | TGTGCCAGCAGCCTTCGGACTAGCGGGACGGTGGAGACCCAGTACTTC
TRBJ2-7 | TRBV11-2 | - | CASSRQAHYEQYF | TGTGCCAGCAGCCGTCAGGCCCACTACGAGCAGTACTTC
TRBJ2-1 | TRBV20-1 | - | CSATSGDEQFF | TGCAGTGCTACCTCGGGGGATGAGCAGTTCTTC
TRBJ1-5 | TRBV4-2 | - | CASSLMQGNQPQHF | TGTGCCAGCAGCCTCATGCAGGGCAATCAGCCCCAGCATTTT
TRBJ2-5 | TRBV11-3 | TRBD1 | CASSPGQRETQYF | TGTGCCAGCAGCCCGGGACAGAGAGAGACCCAGTACTTC
TRBJ2-7 | TRBV20-1 | - | CSATAPIGQYF | TGCAGTGCTACCGCCCCGATCGGGCAGTACTTC
TRBJ2-1 | TRBV9 | TRBD1 | CASSGTGQGFDEQFF | TGTGCCAGCAGCGGGACAGGGCAGGGGTTCGATGAGCAGTTCTTC
TRBJ2-1 | TRBV5-4 | - | CASSDLGGDRDNEQFF | TGTGCCAGCAGCGACCTGGGCGGGGACCGTGACAATGAGCAGTTCTTC
TRBJ1-4 | TRBV7-8 | TRBD1 | CASSPYRGSTNEKLFF | TGTGCCAGCAGCCCATACAGGGGATCAACTAATGAAAAACTGTTTTTT
TRBJ2-1 | TRBV28 | - | CASSFTPGSGSSDNEQFF | TGTGCCAGCAGTTTTACCCCTGGTAGCGGCAGCTCCGACAATGAGCAGTTCTTC
TRBJ2-7 | TRBV28 | - | CASSLHPRTPEQYF | TGTGCCAGCAGTTTACACCCCCGTACTCCCGAGCAGTACTTC
TRBJ2-5 | TRBV5-4 | TRBD2 | CASSLGREERETQYF | TGTGCCAGCAGCTTGGGGCGGGAGGAGAGAGAGACCCAGTACTTC
TRBJ2-7 | TRBV6-1 | TRBD1 | CASGRDSSYEQYF | TGTGCCAGCGGCCGGGACAGTTCCTACGAGCAGTACTTC
TRBJ1-5 | TRBV2 | TRBD1 | CASMGDRGGNQPQHF | TGTGCCAGCATGGGGGACAGGGGGGGCAATCAGCCCCAGCATTTT
TRBJ2-1 | TRBV19 | TRBD2 | CASSMGLAGGTDNEQFF | TGTGCCAGTAGTATGGGGCTAGCGGGAGGAACAGACAATGAGCAGTTCTTC
TRBJ2-5 | TRBV11-1 | TRBD1 | CASSLAVPWSGTVAETQYF | TGTGCCAGCAGCTTAGCGGTGCCTTGGTCCGGGACAGTCGCAGAGACCCAGTACTTC
TRBJ2-2 | TRBV29-1 | - | CSALPGGSNTGELFF | TGCAGCGCCCTCCCGGGGGGCTCGAACACCGGGGAGCTGTTTTTT
TRBJ2-2 | TRBV9 | TRBD2 | CASSEGLADGELFF | TGTGCCAGCAGCGAGGGACTAGCAGACGGGGAGCTGTTTTTT
TRBJ2-1 | TRBV23-1 | TRBD1 | CASSQMGGTVVGVDEQFF | TGCGCCAGCAGTCAAATGGGTGGGACAGTCGTAGGTGTCGATGAGCAGTTCTTC
TRBJ2-3 | TRBV7-2 | TRBD2 | CASSLGFAGGRYTDTQYF | TGTGCCAGCAGCTTAGGATTTGCGGGGGGAAGATACACAGATACGCAGTATTTT
TRBJ2-1 | TRBV7-6 | TRBD2 | CASSFTSGRRNEQFF | TGTGCCAGCAGCTTTACTAGCGGGAGGAGGAATGAGCAGTTCTTC
TRBJ2-7 | TRBV7-9 | - | CATSQAYF | TGTGCCACTTCCCAGGCGTACTTC
TRBJ2-2 | TRBV4-1 | - | CASSQGPYRNTGELFF | TGCGCCAGCAGCCAAGGCCCCTACAGGAACACCGGGGAGCTGTTTTTT
TRBJ2-7 | TRBV6-5 | TRBD2 | CASRLGRGSAYEQYF | TGTGCCAGCAGACTTGGGCGGGGGAGCGCCTACGAGCAGTACTTC
TRBJ2-5 | TRBV7-3 | TRBD2 | CASSFSGTWEETQYF | TGTGCCAGCAGCTTTAGCGGGACATGGGAAGAGACCCAGTACTTC
TRBJ2-3 | TRBV18 | TRBD1 | CASSPDRASTDTQYF | TGTGCCAGCTCACCGGACAGGGCCAGCACAGATACGCAGTATTTT
TRBJ2-7 | TRBV6-5 | - | CASSPSGADPYEQYF | TGTGCCAGCAGCCCCTCAGGGGCCGACCCCTACGAGCAGTACTTC
TRBJ2-7 | TRBV6-6 | - | CASSYLAGPQYF | TGTGCCAGCAGTTACCTAGCCGGACCTCAGTACTTC
TRBJ2-2 | TRBV5-6 | - | CASSFGTLLTGELFF | TGTGCCAGCAGCTTTGGGACACTCCTCACCGGGGAGCTGTTTTTT
TRBJ2-5 | TRBV7-2 | - | CASSYNLGAPGETQYF | TGTGCCAGCAGCTATAATCTTGGAGCTCCGGGGGAGACCCAGTACTTC
TRBJ2-2 | TRBV6-1 | - | CASRSIAIAGELFF | TGTGCCAGCAGGTCAATCGCTATAGCCGGGGAGCTGTTTTTT